This T cell receptor beta chain was obtained from a study of OX40 agonist ivuxolimab in advanced cancers. At the level of the whole study: Ivuxolimab was an agonistic, fully human IgG2 monoclonal antibody directed against OX40 (CD134), a costimulatory receptor. Intravenous ivuxolimab was administered to patients every 2 weeks at six dose levels: 0.01, 0.1, 0.3, 1.5, 3 and 10 mg/kg. Of the approximately 53 patients in dose escalation, 19 had hepatocellular carcinoma, approximately 15 had melanoma, 9 had renal cell carcinoma and 9 had head and neck cancer. In the dose-escalation cohort, 70% to 85% of patients were male, and the mean age was approximately 60 years, with a range of about 23 to 90. Patients were allowed to have had prior anti-PD-1, anti-PD-L1 or anti-CTLA-4 therapy, and approximately 40% of the dose-escalation patients had previously received checkpoint inhibitors. Three dose-escalation patients achieved partial responses, one with hepatocellular carcinoma and two with cutaneous melanoma. The point of sequencing TCRbeta in the periphery was to test whether ivuxolimab changed TCR sequence diversity and drove clonal T-cell expansion. The paper reports the monotherapy dose-escalation portion (N of about 47 patients) of the phase I ivuxolimab trial.

Patients with a history of autoimmune disease or receiving systemic immunosuppression were excluded from the trial. In every dose cohort, peripheral blood was drawn for TCR sequencing at baseline, cycle 4 day 1, and cycle 7 day 1. Samples came from an open-label, multicenter, first-in-human phase I dose-escalation trial of ivuxolimab. Adults with locally advanced or metastatic head and neck squamous cell, hepatocellular, melanoma or renal cell carcinoma were enrolled in the trial. CD4+ and CD8+ T cells were sorted separately from peripheral blood before TCR sequencing. The investigation overall reported the following: At doses of 0.1 to 3.0 mg/kg, clonal expansion of both CD4+ and CD8+ T cells in blood was seen between baseline and week 6. Low levels of normalized T-cell clonal expansion were also seen in some nonresponding patients. In partial responders in the 0.1-3.0 mg/kg groups, normalized peripheral clonal expansion was found to be among the lowest, especially among CD8+ T cells. On average, CD8+ T cells showed more expanded clones than CD4+ T cells after ivuxolimab. The antigen specificity of the clonally expanded peripheral T cells was not determined.

For sequencing of the TCRbeta CDR3 region, genomic DNA was extracted from the sorted cells. The immunoSEQ Assay was used for sequencing of TCRbeta CDR3 regions. This immuneACCESS table, as held by TCRdb, lists in-frame sequences with V and J called but not all clones. Of the missing ones, under half trace to an unresolved V gene in checked studies; the others have no known cause. Recorded for this sample are about 73,000 clones; 75% to 95% of them occurred a single time. The ten largest clones take up less than 0.6% of the sample. Comment on this clone: Its specific antigen is unknown. There are no base qualities to consult, and no much larger clone falls within one base.

V and J are truncated by 9 bases and 7 bases respectively, leaving an intervening sequence of 21 bases. CDR1 is given as LNHDA and CDR2 as SQIVND, both from the germline V gene (reference sequence). Measured from the cysteine to the phenylalanine, the CDR3 is 15 residues long. CDR3 DNA is the only sequence kept; it has 45 bases, read in frame from the first base. Material: CD4+ or CD8+ T cells sorted from blood, obtained in a trial of the OX40 agonist ivuxolimab. The source is an adult with an advanced solid tumor such as melanoma, head and neck, liver or kidney cancer. This chain joins TRBV19 to TRBJ2-2; the D element might be TRBD1 or TRBD2, as each aligns at 5 bases. The CDR3 reads as follows: CASRELDTQDGELFF. The nucleotide sequence is given as TGTGCCAGCCGGGAATTGGACACCCAAGACGGGGAGCTGTTTTTT.